This T cell receptor beta chain was sequenced during a study of CD8 T cells in ankylosing spondylitis (dated by TCRdb to about 2017). The study in broad terms: T cell receptor beta repertoires were profiled in healthy donors and ankylosing spondylitis patients so that disease-linked TCR variants could be found. In total, the full study cohort was made up of roughly 110 healthy donors and approximately 24 ankylosing spondylitis patients. Samples of peripheral blood were taken, and for ankylosing spondylitis patients, synovial fluid was collected as well.

From the cysteine up to the phenylalanine, the CDR3 has a length of 10 residues. Solely the CDR3 DNA is kept, with 30 bases framed from the first base. Looking up the germline V gene yields CDR1 SGDLS and CDR2 YYNGEE. TCRdb shows the sequencer as Illumina HiSeq 2500. Quantitative 5'-RACE with molecular barcodes was used to prepare TCR beta libraries. Per the source publication's procedure: A new computational method, built on a probabilistic model of VDJ rearrangement, was used to identify disease-linked TCR variants. TCRdb reprocessing: public reads trimmed at Q25 with fastp, clones called with MiXCR, in-frame beta chains kept. Entries are consolidated by CDR3 protein sequence, retaining the most common genes and DNA. TCRdb, rather than the study authors, made the V and J calls. Counted in this sample were 750,000 to 850,000 distinct CDR3 sequences; approximately 10% of them appeared once. The leading ten clones occupy 0.51% of the sample.

Results and caveats for the whole study, not just this receptor: Some motif variants were previously reported in synovial fluid and blood of reactive arthritis patients, suggesting common disease-initiation mechanisms. The disease-linked clones showed a CD8+ phenotype and occurred at relatively low frequencies in peripheral blood. A TCR beta motif made up of several highly homologous amino acid variants appeared to be characteristic of blood from ankylosing spondylitis patients. The disease-linked clones were reported to be significantly enriched in matched synovial fluid samples from ankylosing spondylitis patients.

This clonotype was seen ten or more times. No cognate antigen has been identified for it. An end of the junction differs from the germline gene, which may be a read error. This TCR derives from a male donor with ankylosing spondylitis. Sequenced material: blood, either unsorted or a sorted T cell fraction (not recorded which). This chain joins TRBV9 to TRBJ2-1; tentative D gene TRBD1, with 5 bases matching. The CDR3 reads CASSVEGALF. The DNA sequence follows: TGTGCCAGCAGCGTTGAAGGGGCGCTCTTC.